This entry features one T cell receptor beta chain sequence. It has no known antigen specificity. No base quality information exists; no much larger clone differs at one position. V lost 6 bases and J lost 7 bases, and the count of bases not matched to a germline gene is 10. Including cysteine and phenylalanine, the CDR3 has 14 amino acids. Left in the record is the CDR3 DNA by itself, 42 bases read in frame from the first base. As encoded in the germline V gene, CDR1 is MRHNA while CDR2 is SNTAGT. The data are from a study of Ad26.COV2.S vaccination and SARS-CoV-2 variants (dated by TCRdb to about 2021). Study-level background: Donors in the vaccine arm were drawn from COV1001, a multicentre, randomized, double-blind, placebo-controlled phase I-IIa trial testing Ad26.COV2.S in healthy adults. Dosing of Ad26.COV2.S was intramuscular, at either 5x10^10 or 1x10^11 viral particles, delivered as one shot or as two shots spaced 56 days apart. TCRbeta repertoire sequencing served as the tool for gauging how specific and how broad the SARS-CoV-2-reactive T cell receptors were following Ad26.COV2.S vaccination. A total of 32 samples were included in the TCR-sequenced set, comprising around 19 Ad26.COV2.S vaccine recipients, 5 placebo recipients and 8 SARS-CoV-2 convalescent individuals. Trial participants were randomized into five groups of five: low-dose or high-dose Ad26.COV2.S given once or twice, or placebo on both occasions. Blinding of investigators to trial group allocation was maintained during experiments and outcome assessment. Results and caveats for the whole study, not just this receptor: Vaccine and placebo recipients had similar non-spike TCR breadth, a finding consistent with the vaccine containing only spike. According to the authors, total T cell responses may have been underestimated by the TCR breadth and depth analyses. The study was not powered to compare responses between vaccine doses or regimens. Ad26.COV2.S recipients had higher spike-specific TCR breadth than placebo recipients (P = 0.0014). After vaccination, spike-specific CD8+ and CD4+ T cell responses were reported to show substantial breadth.

TCRbeta CDR3 regions were sequenced with the immunoSEQ Assay. After extraction, genomic DNA underwent amplification by bias-controlled multiplex PCR, followed by high-throughput sequencing. In the source study's methods: To quantify the absolute abundance of every unique TCRbeta CDR3 region, sequences were collapsed and filtered. Usable DNA was measured by amplifying reference genes present in all nucleated cells, and TCRbeta template counts were normalized to that usable DNA to estimate T cell fraction. Repertoire TCRs were annotated as SARS-CoV-2-specific when V gene, CDR3 amino acid sequence and J gene were exactly matched to a known reactive TCR set. The reference SARS-CoV-2 TCR set came from MIRA and was filtered for enrichment in COVID-19-positive ImmuneCODE repertoires, removing public or cross-reactive TCRs. Based on the MIRA antigens, annotated TCRs were further analysed at the level of specific ORF or position within ORF. Depth was the summed frequency of annotated unique rearrangements, while breadth was defined as annotated unique rearrangements over total unique productive rearrangements. TCR breadth was compared between groups using two-sided Wilcoxon rank-sum tests. The table was pulled from immuneACCESS by TCRdb, which kept in-frame rearrangements only. Such tables lose some clones; where checked, under half of the loss comes from unresolved V genes, and the rest has no known cause. Clone size and the V and J calls come from that table; the DNA yielded D and trimming. The sample yields roughly 320,000 clones; about 82% were counted once. Jointly, the top ten make up 2.1% of the sample.

Reading the label with the study, this specimen's treatment or condition is: around 19 received Ad26.COV2.S at low or high dose, single or two shots; several received placebo; per-sample allocation not given. Repertoires of vaccine and placebo recipients were sequenced from samples taken on day 63 after the first injection. In Cohort 1b, about 25 adults aged 18-55 years were enrolled at a single site in Boston, USA, between 29 July and 7 August 2020. Ad26.COV2.S was a replication-incompetent adenovirus type 26 vector that expressed a prefusion-stabilized SARS-CoV-2 spike protein derived from the original Wuhan strain.

The material was peripheral blood, obtained in a trial of Ad26.COV2.S vaccine versus placebo. The sequence was collected from a person between 18 and 60 years old who received the Ad26.COV2.S COVID-19 vaccine or a placebo. The V and J genes are TRBV6-4 and TRBJ1-2, and TRBD1 matches 8 of the central bases. The CDR3 is CASRMTGAHGGYTF. The nucleotide sequence is TGTGCCAGCAGAATGACAGGGGCGCACGGTGGCTACACCTTC.